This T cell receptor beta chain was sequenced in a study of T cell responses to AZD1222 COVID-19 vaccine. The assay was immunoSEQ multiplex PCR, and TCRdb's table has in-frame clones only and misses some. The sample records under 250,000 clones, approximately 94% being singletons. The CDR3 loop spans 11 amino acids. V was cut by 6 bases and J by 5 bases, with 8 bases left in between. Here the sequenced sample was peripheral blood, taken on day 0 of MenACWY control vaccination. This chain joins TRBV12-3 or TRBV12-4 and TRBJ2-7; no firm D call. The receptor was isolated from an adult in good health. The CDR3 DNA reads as TGTGCCAGCAGCGTAATGGACGAGCAGTACTTC. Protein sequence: CASSVMDEQYF.